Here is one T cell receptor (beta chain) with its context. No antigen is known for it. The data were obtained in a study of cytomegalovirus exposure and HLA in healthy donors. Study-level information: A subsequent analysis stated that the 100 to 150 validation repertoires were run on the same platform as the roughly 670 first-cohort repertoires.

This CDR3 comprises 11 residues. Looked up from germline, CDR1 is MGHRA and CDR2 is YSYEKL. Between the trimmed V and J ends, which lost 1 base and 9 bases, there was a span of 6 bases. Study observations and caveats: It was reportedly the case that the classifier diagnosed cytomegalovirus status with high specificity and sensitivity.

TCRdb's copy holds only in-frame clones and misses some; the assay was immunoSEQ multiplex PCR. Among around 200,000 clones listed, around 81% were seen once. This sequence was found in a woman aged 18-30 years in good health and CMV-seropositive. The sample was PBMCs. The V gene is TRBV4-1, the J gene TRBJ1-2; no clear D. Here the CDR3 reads CASSQGRSYTF. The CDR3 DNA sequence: TGCGCCAGCAGCCAAGGGCGGAGCTACACCTTC.